Below, one T cell receptor beta chain is given with its context. Its antigen is unknown. Given a much more abundant clone one base away, this may be a read error. RNA was isolated from bulk, unsorted tissue, and RNA quality was assessed with a NanoDrop ND-1000 and an Agilent 2100. Newly diagnosed lung cancer patients without prior chemotherapy who had been admitted for thoracic surgery in China between August and November 2014 were enrolled as donors. Patients with previous radiotherapy or chemotherapy, or with another concurrent cancer, were excluded from the study. Pieces of surgical tissue measuring roughly 1-2.2 cm3 were kept in RNAlater solution and held at -80 degrees C until needed. These data are taken from a study of tumor and adjacent non-tumor tissue in lung cancer (dated by TCRdb to 2016 to 2018). Regarding the study in general: Patients with adenocarcinoma (12), squamous cell carcinoma (2) and small cell lung cancer (1) were included in the cohort. Ages among the approximately 15 patients ranged from about 30 to 85 years, there were 10 men and 5 women, and disease was at TNM stage I to III. In total, sequencing yielded fewer than 150 million productive TCRbeta reads, which works out to an average of about 4.2 million reads per sample. Bulk TCRbeta repertoires were compared between lung tumor tissue and matched distant non-tumor lung tissue obtained from approximately 15 lung cancer patients. Around 30 paired specimens, one tumor and one normal lung sample per patient, were profiled by TCRbeta CDR3 sequencing. The investigation overall reported the following: Younger patients had significantly higher TCR diversity, and higher tumor TCR diversity was associated with shorter overall and disease-free survival. The cohort had only approximately 16 patients, and the authors noted that larger samples and more detailed clinical data are needed. Significantly higher TCR diversity (inverse Simpson) was observed in tumor tissue than in normal lung tissue (around 450 vs 160, P = 0.0075, Mann-Whitney U test). Peripheral blood was not sequenced, so blood TCRbeta repertoires were not examined in the lung cancer patients of the study. The sequencing platform is not named in the methods, and unique molecular identifiers are not mentioned. The top 100 clones made up a significantly larger cumulative share of the repertoire in normal lung than in tumor tissue.

Taken from cysteine to phenylalanine, the CDR3 has 13 residues. Kept here is only the CDR3 DNA, which spans 39 bases and is read in frame from base 1. CDR1 and CDR2 are drawn from the germline V gene: MNHNS, SASEGT. Receptors were amplified or captured by multiplex PCR. Sequencing used an Illumina HiSeq 2500. TCRbeta libraries were constructed through three rounds of nested PCR with primers (Table S4) according to protocols modified from ARM-PCR. Before sequencing, PCR products in the 200-500 bp range were cut out of the gel and cleaned up using the QIAquick gel extraction kit. Per the source publication's procedure: Trimmomatic was used to clean the reads, FLASH merged the cleaned reads into complete CDR3 sequences, and MiTCR assigned the sequences to V(D)J germline segments. VDJtools was used to compute clonal diversity as the inverse Simpson's index. In-frame sequences lacking a premature stop codon were counted as productive reads. TCRdb reran the public reads through fastp at Q25 and MiXCR, keeping productive beta chains. Every entry covers one CDR3 protein and lists the most common genes and DNA from its rows. The V and J calls reflect TCRdb's pipeline rather than the authors' work. In all, the sample holds about 68,000 distinct CDR3 sequences, and roughly three fifths of those were seen once. 20% to 25% of the sample goes to the ten largest clones.

This clonotype was obtained from a man aged 50 to 60 with non-small cell lung cancer. Recombination joined TRBV6-1 with TRBJ2-1, with 7 middle bases fitting TRBD2. Sequencing used lung tumor tissue. The DNA reads as follows: TGTGCCAGCAGACTAAGCGGGATAAATGAGCCGTTCTTC. It codes for CASRLSGINEPFF.